There are many counts of the clone carrying this T cell receptor (beta chain). Its cognate antigen is unknown. This sample is part of a study of molecular identifiers for immune sequencing clone quantification. Study-level results: Spiked TCR RNA from one Jurkat cell reportedly showed up when mixed among 1 million or so naive cells. Highly expanded clone sizes could be underestimated through barcode sharing by identical TCR molecules.

Sorting selected naive CD8 T cells with a CD8+CD4-CCR7+CD45RA+ phenotype. Trimming took 0 bases from V and 3 from J, leaving 12 bases between them. Germline loops: CDR1 SGHTA, CDR2 FQGNSA. The CDR3 sequence is 15 residues long. Library preparation followed earlier protocols using designated TCR primers. TCRdb re-called the PCR reads through MiXCR, storing one row per CDR3 protein. The data contain tens of thousands of distinct CDR3 sequences, 15% to 20% of them singletons. The source is a human donor in good health. Some libraries in this study had Jurkat cell RNA spiked in. The chain has TRBV7-2 and TRBJ2-7; D call uncertain. The sample comprised naive CD8+ T cells from blood, with Jurkat cell RNA spiked in. Indicated subset: FACS-sorted CD8+CD4-CCR7+CD45RA+ naive T cells. In DNA form, the CDR3 reads TGTGCCAGCAGCTTAGCCCCAGCCCTGTTCTACGAGCAGTACTTC. Encoded protein: CASSLAPALFYEQYF.